What follows is one TCR beta chain and its context. The antigen remains unidentified. Enrolled ophthalmopathy patients presented with a Clinical Activity Score of at least 3, a NOSPECS grade of at least 4, and disease duration under 3 months. PBMCs were sourced from approximately 9.3 ml fresh peripheral blood. Researchers amplified the TCR beta CDR3 regions from RNA transcripts. HTBI primers drove first-round RT-PCR of the TCR CDR3. TCRdb ran MiXCR on the multiplex PCR reads and lists one entry per CDR3 protein. The data contain approximately 400,000 distinct CDR3 sequences, approximately 14% of them singletons. Germline CDR1 reads SEHNR; CDR2 reads FQNEAQ (reference sequence). The ends were cut back, 5 bases at V and 0 bases at J, with 11 bases in the middle. The CDR3 length is 14 residues. The data were taken from a study of T cells in Graves' hyperthyroidism and ophthalmopathy. Study-wide results and limits: Blood also showed most of the thyroid clonotypes that were expanded above 0.001.

The TCR was taken from a woman under 40 with Graves' ophthalmopathy. Input material: blood. The rearrangement joins TRBV7-9 to TRBJ2-7; D call uncertain. CDR3 sequence: CASSKDRASYEQYF. The CDR3 bases are TGTGCCAGCAGCAAAGACCGGGCCTCCTACGAGCAGTACTTC.